This TCR beta chain emerged from a study of T-cell memory formation after mild COVID-19. In the study overall: Largely, the TCR clusters proved donor specific.

Study-wide findings and caveats: Those CD4+ clones that contracted were mainly in CM and EM (CD8+ ones in EMRA). Pre-infection memory showed some responding clones, and this suggested that cross-reactive memory joined.

Using its own MiXCR run on the 5' RACE reads, TCRdb lists one record per CDR3 protein. Of fewer than 350,000 distinct CDR3 sequences in the sample, roughly an eighth are singletons; the top ten hold 21%. The CDR3 has 11 residues. Germline CDR1 GTSNPN, CDR2 SVGIG (reference sequence). V dropped 8 bases and J dropped 9 bases, with 15 bases sitting between them. Comment on this clonotype: What it recognizes is unknown. A read error may explain this, as a much larger clone is one base away.

The sequencing sample was made of PBMCs or a T cell subset sorted from them (not recorded which). This clonotype was sampled from a man aged 18 to 29 who had mild COVID-19 (a few samples of this study predate the infection). Cell type and time point are not known. V usage is TRBV30 and J usage is TRBJ2-3; TRBD1 might be the D (6 bases). CDR3 protein: CAGDTQRTQYF. Here the CDR3 DNA reads TGTGCCGGGGACACCCAGCGGACGCAGTATTTT.